This T cell receptor beta chain is from a study of blood T cell repertoires in COVID-19. Study details: Some COVID-19 samples were acute and others convalescent; all came from the United States, Italy and Spain. Sources were T cells, B-cell-depleted T cells, or PBMCs; the material itself was cDNA or gDNA.

Unmatched junction bases numbered 10, after V lost 9 bases and J lost 2 bases. This CDR3 contains 15 residues. CDR1 and CDR2 (germline): LNHDA, SQIVND (reference sequence). As originally analysed: Counts of nucleated cells, estimated from reference gene primer amplification, were obtained. TCRdb keeps only in-frame clones here, not all; method: immunoSEQ multiplex PCR. That table supplies the V and J calls and clone size; D and trimming were determined from the DNA. The sample has approximately 270,000 clones, approximately 88% seen once. The chain has TRBV19 and TRBJ2-1; 7 positions agree with TRBD1. The clonotype was recovered from a man aged 45-60 years with acute or convalescent COVID-19. Sequencing was performed on peripheral blood. The CDR3 protein is CASSSTGIPYNEQFF. The CDR3 DNA sequence: TGTGCCAGCTCTTCGACAGGGATCCCCTACAATGAGCAGTTCTTC.